This T cell receptor (beta chain) was sequenced for a study of breast tumors, draining lymph nodes, adjacent tissues. There are many counts of this clonotype. V gave up 5 bases and J gave up 4 bases, with 15 bases separating them. Germline-derived CDR1 and CDR2 are MNHEY and SVGEGT. CDR3 length: 14 amino acids. TCRdb analysed the multiplex PCR reads with MiXCR anew, one entry per CDR3 protein. The top ten hold approximately 3.5% of the sample, which has some 130,000 distinct CDR3 sequences, about 20% seen once. Axillary draining lymph nodes of breast cancer patients supplied the node samples. Sequencing used axillary lymph node tissue. The sequence was collected from a female donor with breast cancer. Some clones in this sample may be carry-over from other donors' samples. The chain recombines TRBV6-2 or TRBV6-3 with TRBJ2-7, with D perhaps TRBD1 or TRBD2 (5 bases each). The CDR3 bases are TGTGCCAGCAGTCGGGACCTCGGACGGTACGAGCAGTACTTC. It is translated as CASSRDLGRYEQYF.